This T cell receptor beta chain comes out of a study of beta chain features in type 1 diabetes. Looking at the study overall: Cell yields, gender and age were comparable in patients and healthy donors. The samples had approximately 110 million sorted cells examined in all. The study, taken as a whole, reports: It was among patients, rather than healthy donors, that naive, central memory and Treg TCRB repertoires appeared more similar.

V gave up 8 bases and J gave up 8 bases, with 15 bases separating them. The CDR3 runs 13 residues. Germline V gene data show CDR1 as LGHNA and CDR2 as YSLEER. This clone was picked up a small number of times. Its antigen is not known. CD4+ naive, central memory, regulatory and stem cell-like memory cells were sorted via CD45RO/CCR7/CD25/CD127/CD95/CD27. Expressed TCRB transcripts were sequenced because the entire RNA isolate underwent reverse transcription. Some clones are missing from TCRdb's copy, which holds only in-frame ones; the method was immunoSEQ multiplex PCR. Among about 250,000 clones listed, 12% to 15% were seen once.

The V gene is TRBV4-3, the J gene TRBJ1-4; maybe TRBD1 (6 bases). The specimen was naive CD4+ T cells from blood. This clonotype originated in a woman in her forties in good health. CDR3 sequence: CASSGQGHEKLFF. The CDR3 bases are TGCGCCAGCTCGGGGCAGGGACACGAAAAACTGTTTTTT.